Described below is a single TCR beta chain sequence and its context. These data belong to a study of TIL therapy for anti-PD-1-resistant metastatic lung cancer. For the study at large: Median tumor PD-L1 proportion score was 6%.

This was the immunoSEQ v3 assay. Libraries were prepared by immunoSEQ multiplex PCR; TCRdb keeps only in-frame clonotypes and omits some of them. Of 20,000 to 30,000 clones in the sample, roughly 72% were seen once. The length of the CDR3 is 20 residues. V lost 0 bases to trimming and J lost 2 bases; unmatched junction nucleotides: 18. The time point was: pre-treatment sample, taken before nivolumab and TIL therapy. The tumor samples were excised metastases, mostly pleural nodules or supraclavicular lymph nodes. The sample was tumor tissue, taken at baseline. The chain is built from TRBV23-1 and TRBJ2-5; 7 nucleotides line up with TRBD1. TRBV23-1 is labeled an ORF, and its function is uncertain. The clonotype originates from a person between 30 and 80 years old with non-small cell lung cancer. The CDR3 bases are TGCGCCAGCAGTCAATCAGGGGGCTTCGTTGGGGGCCGGGGTCAAGAGACCCAGTACTTC. Its translation is CASSQSGGFVGGRGQETQYF.